The clone carrying this TCR beta chain appeared once. This table comes from immunoSEQ multiplex PCR, and its TCRdb copy is limited to in-frame clones, with some not included. The sample lists 45,000 to 55,000 clones, roughly 87% occurring once. These data originate in a study of blood T cell repertoires in COVID-19. The V end was cut by 5 bases, the J end by 2 bases, with 19 bases between. The CDR3 consists of 17 residues. Germline V CDR1 and CDR2: MNHEY, SMNVEV (reference sequence). The sample taken for sequencing was peripheral blood. This receptor was obtained from a man aged 50 or older with active COVID-19. The chain joins TRBV27 to TRBJ1-5; the D gene is possibly TRBD1 (5 bases). In DNA form, the CDR3 reads TGTGCCAGCAGTCCCCAGGGAGGGTTCAGGGGCAATCAGCCCCAGCATTTT. It yields the protein CASSPQGGFRGNQPQHF.